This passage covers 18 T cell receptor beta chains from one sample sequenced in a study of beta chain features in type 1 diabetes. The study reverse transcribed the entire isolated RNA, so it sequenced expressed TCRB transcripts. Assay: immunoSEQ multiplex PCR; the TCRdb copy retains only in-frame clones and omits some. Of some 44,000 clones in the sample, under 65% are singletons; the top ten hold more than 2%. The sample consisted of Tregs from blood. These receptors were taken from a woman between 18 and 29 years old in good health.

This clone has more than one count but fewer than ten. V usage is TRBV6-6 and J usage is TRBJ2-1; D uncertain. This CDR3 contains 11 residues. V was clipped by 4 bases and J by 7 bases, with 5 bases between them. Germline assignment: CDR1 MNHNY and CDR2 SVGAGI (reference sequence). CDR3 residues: CASSFQNEQFF. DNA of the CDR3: TGTGCCAGCAGTTTTCAGAATGAGCAGTTCTTC.

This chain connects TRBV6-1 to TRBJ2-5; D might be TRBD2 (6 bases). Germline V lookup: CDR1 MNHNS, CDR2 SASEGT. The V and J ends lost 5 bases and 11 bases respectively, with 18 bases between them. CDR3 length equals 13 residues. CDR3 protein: CASSSSRTGGQYF. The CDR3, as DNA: TGTGCCAGCAGTTCATCTCGTACCGGGGGTCAGTACTTC.

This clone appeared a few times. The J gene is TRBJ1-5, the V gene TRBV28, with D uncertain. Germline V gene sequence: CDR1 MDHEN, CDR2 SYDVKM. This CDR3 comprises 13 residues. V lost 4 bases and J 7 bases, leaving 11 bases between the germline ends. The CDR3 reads CASSSYGGQPQHF. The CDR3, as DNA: TGTGCCAGCAGTTCCTATGGAGGGCAGCCCCAGCATTTT. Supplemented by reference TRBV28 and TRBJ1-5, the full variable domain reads DVKVTQSSRYLVKRTGEKVFLECVQDMDHENMFWYRQDPGLGLRLIYFSYDVKMKEKGDIPEGYSVSREKKERFSLILESASTNQTSMYLCASSSYGGQPQHFGDGTRLSIL.

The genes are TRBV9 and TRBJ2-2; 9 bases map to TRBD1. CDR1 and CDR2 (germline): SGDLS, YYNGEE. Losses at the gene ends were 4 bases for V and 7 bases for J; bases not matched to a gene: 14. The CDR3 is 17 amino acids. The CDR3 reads CASSFPRGQGTGGELFF. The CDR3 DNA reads TGTGCCAGCAGCTTTCCTAGGGGACAGGGAACGGGCGGGGAGCTGTTTTTT.

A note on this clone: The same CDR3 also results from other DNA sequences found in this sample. CDR3 region: CASSFGLAPGQETQYF. The CDR3 nucleotides read TGTGCCAGCAGCTTCGGACTAGCCCCGGGCCAAGAGACCCAGTACTTC. The chain combines TRBV7-9 with TRBJ2-5; 8 nucleotides align to TRBD2. Germline CDR1 SEHNR, CDR2 FQNEAQ (reference sequence). The V gene end was trimmed by 3 bases and the J gene end by 1 base; junction bases not matched to a gene: 7. The CDR3 has 16 residues. Full variable domain (rest looked up from reference TRBV7-9 and TRBJ2-5): DTGVSQNPRHKITKRGQNVTFRCDPISEHNRLYWYRQTLGQGPEFLTYFQNEAQLEKSRLLSDRFSAERPKGSFSTLEIQRTEQGDSAMYLCASSFGLAPGQETQYFGPGTRLLVL.

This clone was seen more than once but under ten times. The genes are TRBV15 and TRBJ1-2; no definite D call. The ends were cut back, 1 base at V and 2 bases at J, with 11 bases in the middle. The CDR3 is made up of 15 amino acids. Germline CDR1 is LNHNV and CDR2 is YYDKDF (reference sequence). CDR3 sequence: CATSRGGSRNYGYTF. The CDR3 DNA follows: TGTGCCACCAGCAGAGGAGGGAGCAGGAACTATGGCTACACCTTC.

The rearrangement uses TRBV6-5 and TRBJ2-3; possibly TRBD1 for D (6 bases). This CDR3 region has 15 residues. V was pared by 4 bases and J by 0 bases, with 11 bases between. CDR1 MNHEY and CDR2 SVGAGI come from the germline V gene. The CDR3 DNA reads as TGTGCCAGCAGTTCCAGGGGTAGTAGCACAGATACGCAGTATTTT. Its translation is CASSSRGSSTDTQYF.

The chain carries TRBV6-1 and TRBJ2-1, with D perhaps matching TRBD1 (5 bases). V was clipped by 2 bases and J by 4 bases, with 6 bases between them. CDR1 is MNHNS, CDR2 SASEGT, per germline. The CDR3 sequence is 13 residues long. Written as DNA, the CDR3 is TGTGCCAGCAGTGAACAGGGATACAATGAGCAGTTCTTC. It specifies CASSEQGYNEQFF.

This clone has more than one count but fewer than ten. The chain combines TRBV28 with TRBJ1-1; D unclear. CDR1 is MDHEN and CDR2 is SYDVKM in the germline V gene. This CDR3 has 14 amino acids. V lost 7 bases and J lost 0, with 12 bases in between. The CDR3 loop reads CASTFAGLNTEAFF. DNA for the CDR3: TGTGCCAGCACCTTCGCGGGGTTGAACACTGAAGCTTTCTTT. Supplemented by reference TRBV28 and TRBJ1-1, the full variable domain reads DVKVTQSSRYLVKRTGEKVFLECVQDMDHENMFWYRQDPGLGLRLIYFSYDVKMKEKGDIPEGYSVSREKKERFSLILESASTNQTSMYLCASTFAGLNTEAFFGQGTRLTVV.

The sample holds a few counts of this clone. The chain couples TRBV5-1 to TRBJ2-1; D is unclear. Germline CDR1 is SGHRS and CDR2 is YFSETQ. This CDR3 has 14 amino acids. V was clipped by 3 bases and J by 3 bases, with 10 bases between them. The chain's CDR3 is CASSSGEIYNEQFF. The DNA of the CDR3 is TGCGCCAGCAGCTCCGGAGAGATCTACAATGAGCAGTTCTTC.

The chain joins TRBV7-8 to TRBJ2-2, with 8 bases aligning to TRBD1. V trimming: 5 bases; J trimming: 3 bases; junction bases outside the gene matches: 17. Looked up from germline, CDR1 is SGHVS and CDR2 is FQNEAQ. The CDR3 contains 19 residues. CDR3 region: CASSRTNRGIRLYTGELFF. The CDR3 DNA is TGTGCCAGCAGCAGGACCAACAGGGGGATTCGTCTTTACACCGGGGAGCTGTTTTTT.

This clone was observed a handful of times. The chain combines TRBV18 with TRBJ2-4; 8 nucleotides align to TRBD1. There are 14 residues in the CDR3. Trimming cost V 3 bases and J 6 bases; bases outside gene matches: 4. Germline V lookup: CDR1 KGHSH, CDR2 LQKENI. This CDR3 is CASSPDRGGNIQYF. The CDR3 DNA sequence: TGTGCCAGCTCACCCGACAGGGGCGGAAACATTCAGTACTTC.

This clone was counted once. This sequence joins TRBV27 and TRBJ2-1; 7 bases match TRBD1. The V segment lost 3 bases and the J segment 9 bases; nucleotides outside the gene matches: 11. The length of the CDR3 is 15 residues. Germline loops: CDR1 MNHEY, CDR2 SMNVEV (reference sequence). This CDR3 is CASSFRGIERSEQFF. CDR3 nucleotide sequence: TGTGCCAGCAGTTTCAGGGGGATAGAGCGAAGTGAGCAGTTCTTC.

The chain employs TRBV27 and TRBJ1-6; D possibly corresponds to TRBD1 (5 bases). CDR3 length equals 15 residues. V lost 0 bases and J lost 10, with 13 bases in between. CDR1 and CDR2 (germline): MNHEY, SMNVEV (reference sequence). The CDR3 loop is CASSLSGLLTSPLHF. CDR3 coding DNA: TGTGCCAGCAGTTTATCGGGACTATTAACCTCACCCCTCCACTTT.

This chain's CDR3 is CASTEQGQLESLQGAVVNYGYTF. The CDR3 DNA follows: TGTGCCAGCACTGAGCAGGGACAGTTAGAATCCTTACAGGGCGCGGTAGTAAACTATGGCTACACCTTC. V usage is TRBV28 and J usage is TRBJ1-2, with TRBD1 matching 7 bases. Germline CDR1 MDHEN, CDR2 SYDVKM. Trimming took 7 bases from V and 2 from J; bases not matched to a gene: 34. The CDR3 sequence is 23 residues long.

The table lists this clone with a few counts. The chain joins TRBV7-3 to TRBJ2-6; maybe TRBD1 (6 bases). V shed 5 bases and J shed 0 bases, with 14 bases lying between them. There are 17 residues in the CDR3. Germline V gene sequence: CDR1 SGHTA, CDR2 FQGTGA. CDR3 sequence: CASSPRHRASGANVLTF. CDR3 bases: TGTGCCAGCAGCCCAAGGCACAGGGCCTCTGGGGCCAACGTCCTGACTTTC.

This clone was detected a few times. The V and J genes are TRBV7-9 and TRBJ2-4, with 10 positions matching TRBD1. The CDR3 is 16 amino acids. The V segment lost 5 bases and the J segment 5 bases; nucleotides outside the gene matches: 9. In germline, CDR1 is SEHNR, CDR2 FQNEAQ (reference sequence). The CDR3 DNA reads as TGTGCCAGCAGCGTCGGACAGGGGGGATTTGAAAACATTCAGTACTTC. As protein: CASSVGQGGFENIQYF.

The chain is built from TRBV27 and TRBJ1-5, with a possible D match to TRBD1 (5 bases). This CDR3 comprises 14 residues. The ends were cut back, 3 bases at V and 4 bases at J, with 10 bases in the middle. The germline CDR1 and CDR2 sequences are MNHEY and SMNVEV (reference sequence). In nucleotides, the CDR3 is TGTGCCAGCAGTTTCCTTGGGGCGAATCAGCCCCAGCATTTT. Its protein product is CASSFLGANQPQHF.